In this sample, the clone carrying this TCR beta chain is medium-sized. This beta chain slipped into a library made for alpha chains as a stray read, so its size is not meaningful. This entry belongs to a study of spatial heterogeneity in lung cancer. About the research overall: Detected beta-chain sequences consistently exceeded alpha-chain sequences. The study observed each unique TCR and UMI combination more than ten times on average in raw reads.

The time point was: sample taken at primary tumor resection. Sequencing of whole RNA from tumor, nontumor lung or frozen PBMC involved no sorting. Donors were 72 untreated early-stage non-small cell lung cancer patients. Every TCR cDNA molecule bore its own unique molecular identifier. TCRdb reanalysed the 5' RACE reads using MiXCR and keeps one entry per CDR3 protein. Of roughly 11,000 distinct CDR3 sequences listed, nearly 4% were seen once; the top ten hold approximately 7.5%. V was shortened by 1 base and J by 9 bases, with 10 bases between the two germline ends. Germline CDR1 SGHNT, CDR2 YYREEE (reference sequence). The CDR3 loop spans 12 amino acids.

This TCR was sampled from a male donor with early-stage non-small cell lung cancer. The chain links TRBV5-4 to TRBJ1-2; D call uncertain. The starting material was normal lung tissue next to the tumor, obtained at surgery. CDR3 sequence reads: CASSLIRDRYTF. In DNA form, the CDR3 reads TGTGCCAGCAGCTTGATCAGAGACCGCTACACCTTC.